This entry lists 14 T cell receptor beta chains sequenced from one sample in a study of response to subunit inactivated influenza vaccine. TCRdb fed the RT-PCR reads into MiXCR, producing one record per CDR3 protein. The sample carries 750,000 to 850,000 distinct CDR3 sequences, 18% recorded once. Source: PBMCs from blood, taken more than 4 days after vaccination. Every receptor here comes from a man aged 45 to 65 who received an inactivated influenza vaccine.

With regard to this clonotype: The germline gene is not matched at one end of the junction; a read error may be the cause. The chain has TRBV20-1 and TRBJ1-5, with a weak D call TRBD1 (5 bases). The germline gives CDR1 DFQATT, CDR2 SNEGSKA (reference sequence). The CDR3 runs to 14 residues. DNA of the CDR3: TGCAGAGCTAGTCAGGGAACCCTCAGGCAGCCCCAGCATTTT. Translated, it gives CRASQGTLRQPQHF.

Ten or more counts support this clonotype. The genes are TRBV12-3 or TRBV12-4 and TRBJ2-3; D unresolved. The CDR3 totals 16 residues. V shed 5 bases and J shed 3 bases, with 18 bases lying between them. In DNA form, the CDR3 reads TGTGCCAGCAGTCTTCTGTGGACCGTGGGAACAGATACGCAGTATTTT. This translates into CASSLLWTVGTDTQYF.

V usage is TRBV9 and J usage is TRBJ2-1; 8 positions match TRBD2. CDR3 size: 15 residues. Per germline, CDR1 SGDLS and CDR2 YYNGEE. V lost 0 bases, J lost 8 bases, and 7 bases stayed unmatched. CDR3 DNA sequence: TGTGCCAGCAGCGTAGGGCTAGGACTAGCCCATGAGCAGTTCTTC. This codes for CASSVGLGLAHEQFF.

This clonotype was counted many times. V usage is TRBV28 and J usage is TRBJ2-7; D gene uncertain. Germline V gives CDR1 MDHEN, CDR2 SYDVKM. V was trimmed by 5 bases and J by 4 bases, leaving 18 bases between them. The length of the CDR3 is 15 residues. The CDR3 DNA follows: TGTGCCAGCAGTCCCCTCTCGTGGAGTATGTACGAGCAGTACTTC. Its protein is CASSPLSWSMYEQYF. Supplemented by reference TRBV28 and TRBJ2-7, the full variable domain reads DVKVTQSSRYLVKRTGEKVFLECVQDMDHENMFWYRQDPGLGLRLIYFSYDVKMKEKGDIPEGYSVSREKKERFSLILESASTNQTSMYLCASSPLSWSMYEQYFGPGTRLTVT.

This chain joins TRBV29-1 and TRBJ2-1, with D possibly being TRBD2 (6 bases). The CDR3 has 13 residues. Between the trimmed V and J ends, which lost 1 base and 4 bases, there was a span of 8 bases. CDR1 and CDR2 (germline): SQVTM, ANQGSEA. This chain's CDR3 is CSVEGLGYNEQFF. CDR3 sequence (DNA): TGCAGCGTTGAAGGACTAGGTTACAATGAGCAGTTCTTC.

This clonotype was seen more than once but under ten times. This chain uses TRBV5-1 with TRBJ2-7, with 7 bases lining up with TRBD2. Germline values: CDR1 SGHRS, CDR2 YFSETQ. The CDR3 runs to 14 residues. V lost 5 bases to trimming and J lost 5 bases; unmatched junction nucleotides: 10. The CDR3 DNA reads as TGCGCCAGCAGGTGGGCGGGAGTGATGGACGAGCAGTACTTC. Translation gives CASRWAGVMDEQYF.

This chain uses TRBV25-1 with TRBJ2-7; 8 bases line up with TRBD1. Germline loops: CDR1 MGHDK, CDR2 SYGVNS. V was pared by 5 bases and J by 1 base, with 4 bases of the junction left unmatched. The CDR3 runs to 14 residues. The CDR3 nucleotides are TGTGCCAGCAGTAAACAGGGGGTTTCCTACGAGCAGTACTTC. Its translation: CASSKQGVSYEQYF.

This chain joins TRBV6-2 or TRBV6-3 and TRBJ2-1; D is perhaps TRBD2 (6 bases). V lost 0 bases and J 6 bases, leaving 15 bases between the germline ends. The CDR3 totals 16 residues. CDR1 and CDR2 (germline): MNHEY, SVGEGT. CDR3 nucleotide sequence: TGTGCCAGCAGTTACTCGAGGAGTGCGGGATTCAATGAGCAGTTCTTC. This codes for CASSYSRSAGFNEQFF.

Only a few counts were recorded for this clonotype. The chain combines TRBV6-2 or TRBV6-3 with TRBJ2-5, with a possible D match to TRBD2 (6 bases). Germline CDR1 reads MNHEY; CDR2 reads SVGEGT. V was pared by 7 bases and J by 2 bases, with 11 bases between. The CDR3 contains 13 residues. DNA of the CDR3: TGTGCCAGCAAGGGTAGCGGACAAGAGACCCAGTACTTC. It translates to CASKGSGQETQYF.

The gene calls are TRBV27 and TRBJ2-5; TRBD1 matches 10 bases. The CDR3 totals 14 residues. CDR1 and CDR2 from the germline V gene are MNHEY and SMNVEV (reference sequence). Germline trimming cut 5 bases from V and 9 bases from J; bases unmatched to any gene: 9. CDR3 sequence (DNA): TGTGCCAGCAGTCAACGGGACAGGGGAATCCCCCAGTACTTC. Translated, it gives CASSQRDRGIPQYF.

This chain uses TRBV5-6 with TRBJ1-1; D unclear. Looked up from germline, CDR1 is SGHDT and CDR2 is YYEEEE. The V end was cut by 1 base, the J end by 6 bases, with 7 bases between. CDR3 length: 12 amino acids. The CDR3 bases are TGTGCCAGCAGCTTGCCGGGGTCTGAAGCTTTCTTT. Its protein is CASSLPGSEAFF.

This clonotype was picked up a small number of times. The rearrangement joins TRBV29-1 to TRBJ1-5, with 7 bases that match TRBD1. Germline CDR1 is SQVTM and CDR2 is ANQGSEA. The CDR3 runs 13 residues. The J segment lost 3 bases and the V segment lost 6 bases, leaving 5 bases of the junction unmatched. CDR3 nucleotides: TGCAGCGTCTCCGACAGGGACAATCAGCCCCAGCATTTT. It encodes CSVSDRDNQPQHF.

This clonotype was detected only a few times. The CDR3 reads CASSFRGRGMNTEAFF. CDR3 nucleotide sequence: TGCGCCAGCAGCTTCAGGGGAAGAGGGATGAACACTGAAGCTTTCTTT. V gene TRBV5-1 combines with J gene TRBJ1-1; D might be TRBD1 (6 bases). Trimming took off 2 bases at V and 0 bases at J, with 14 bases between the two ends. The CDR3 totals 16 residues. The V gene's germline CDR1 is SGHRS and CDR2 YFSETQ.

This clonotype was seen just once. V is TRBV20-1 and J is TRBJ2-7, with 11 bases identical to TRBD1. Germline loops: CDR1 DFQATT, CDR2 SNEGSKA (reference sequence). J gave up 4 bases and V 1 base, and 3 bases lay outside the gene matches. This CDR3 region has 14 residues. The CDR3 region has the DNA TGCAGTGCTAGAGCTTGGGACAGGGGGTACGAGCAGTACTTC. Translating gives CSARAWDRGYEQYF.